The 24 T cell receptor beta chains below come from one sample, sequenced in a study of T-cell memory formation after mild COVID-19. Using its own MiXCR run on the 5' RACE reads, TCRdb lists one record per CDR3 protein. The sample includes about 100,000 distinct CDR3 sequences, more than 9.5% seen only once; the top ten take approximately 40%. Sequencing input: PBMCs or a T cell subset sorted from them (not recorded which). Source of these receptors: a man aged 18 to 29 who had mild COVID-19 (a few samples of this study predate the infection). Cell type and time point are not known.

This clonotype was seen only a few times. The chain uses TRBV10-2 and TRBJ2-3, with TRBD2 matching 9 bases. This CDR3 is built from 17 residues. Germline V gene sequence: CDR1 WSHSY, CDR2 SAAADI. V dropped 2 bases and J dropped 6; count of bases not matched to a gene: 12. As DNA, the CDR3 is TGCGCCAGCAGTGAGCTGGCGCGCGGGGGGGCAGGTGATACGCAGTATTTT. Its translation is CASSELARGGAGDTQYF.

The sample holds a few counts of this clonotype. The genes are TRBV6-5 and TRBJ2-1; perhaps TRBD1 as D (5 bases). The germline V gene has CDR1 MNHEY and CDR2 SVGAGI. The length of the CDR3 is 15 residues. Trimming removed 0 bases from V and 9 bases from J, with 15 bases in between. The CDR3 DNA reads TGTGCCAGCAGTTACTCTAGTTTAGGGCAGGGTGAGCAGTTCTTC. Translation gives CASSYSSLGQGEQFF.

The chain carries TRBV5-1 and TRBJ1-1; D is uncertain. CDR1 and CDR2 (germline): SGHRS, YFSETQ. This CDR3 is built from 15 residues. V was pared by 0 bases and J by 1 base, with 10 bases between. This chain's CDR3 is CASSLGYLENTEAFF. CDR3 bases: TGCGCCAGCAGCTTGGGGTATTTGGAGAACACTGAAGCTTTCTTT.

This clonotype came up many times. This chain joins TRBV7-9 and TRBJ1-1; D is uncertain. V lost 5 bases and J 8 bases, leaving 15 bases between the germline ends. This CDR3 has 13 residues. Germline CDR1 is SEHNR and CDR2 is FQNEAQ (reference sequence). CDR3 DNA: TGTGCCAGCAGCCAGGTGGCAGCCGCGGAAGCTTTCTTT. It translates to CASSQVAAAEAFF.

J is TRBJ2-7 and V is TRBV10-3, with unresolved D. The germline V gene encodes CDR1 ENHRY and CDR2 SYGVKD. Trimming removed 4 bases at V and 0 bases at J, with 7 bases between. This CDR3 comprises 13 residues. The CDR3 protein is CAISGEDSYEQYV. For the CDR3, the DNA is TGTGCCATCAGTGGAGAAGACTCCTACGAGCAGTACGTC.

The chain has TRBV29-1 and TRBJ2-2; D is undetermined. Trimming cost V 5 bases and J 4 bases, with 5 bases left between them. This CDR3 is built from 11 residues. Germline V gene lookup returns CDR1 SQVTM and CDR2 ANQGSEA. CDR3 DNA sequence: TGCAGCGTTACCGTCACCGGGGAGCTGTTTTTT. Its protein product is CSVTVTGELFF.

CDR3 bases: TGTGCCAGCATCCAACCACAGGGGATAAAGAACACCGGGGAGCTGTTTTTT. Amino acid sequence: CASIQPQGIKNTGELFF. This chain joins TRBV7-2 and TRBJ2-2; 7 bases match TRBD1. V shed 7 bases and J 1 base; nucleotides not matched to a gene: 12. The germline V gene encodes CDR1 SGHTA and CDR2 FQGNSA. The CDR3 totals 17 residues.

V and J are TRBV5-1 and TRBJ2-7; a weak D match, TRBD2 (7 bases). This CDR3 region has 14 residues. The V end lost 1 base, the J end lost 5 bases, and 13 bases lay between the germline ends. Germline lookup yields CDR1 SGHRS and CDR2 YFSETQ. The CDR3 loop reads CASSLMGGLNEQYF. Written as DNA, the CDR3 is TGCGCCAGCAGCTTGATGGGGGGGCTCAACGAGCAGTACTTC.

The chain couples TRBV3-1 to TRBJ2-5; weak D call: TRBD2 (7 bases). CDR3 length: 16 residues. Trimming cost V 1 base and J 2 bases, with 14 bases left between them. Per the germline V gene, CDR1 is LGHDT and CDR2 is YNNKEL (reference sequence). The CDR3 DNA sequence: TGTGCCAGCAGCCAAGGGGGAGGGGGGCGACAAGAGACCCAGTACTTC. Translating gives CASSQGGGGRQETQYF.

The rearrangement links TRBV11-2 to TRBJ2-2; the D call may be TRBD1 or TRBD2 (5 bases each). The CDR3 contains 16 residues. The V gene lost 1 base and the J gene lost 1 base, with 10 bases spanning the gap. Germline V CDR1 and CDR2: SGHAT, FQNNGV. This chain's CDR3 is CASSLGGTENTGELFF. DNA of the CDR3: TGTGCCAGCAGCTTAGGTGGGACGGAGAACACCGGGGAGCTGTTTTTT.

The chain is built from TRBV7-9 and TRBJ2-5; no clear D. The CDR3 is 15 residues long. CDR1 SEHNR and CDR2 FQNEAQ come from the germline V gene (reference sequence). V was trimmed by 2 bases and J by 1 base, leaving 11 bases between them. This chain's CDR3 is CASSLIHLAQETQYF. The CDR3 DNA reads TGTGCCAGCAGCTTAATACATCTTGCCCAAGAGACCCAGTACTTC.

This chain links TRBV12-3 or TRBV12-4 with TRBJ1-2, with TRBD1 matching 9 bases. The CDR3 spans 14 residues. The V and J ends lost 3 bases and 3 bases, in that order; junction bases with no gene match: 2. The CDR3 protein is CASSFTGGDYGYTF. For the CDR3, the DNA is TGTGCCAGCAGTTTTACAGGGGGCGACTATGGCTACACCTTC.

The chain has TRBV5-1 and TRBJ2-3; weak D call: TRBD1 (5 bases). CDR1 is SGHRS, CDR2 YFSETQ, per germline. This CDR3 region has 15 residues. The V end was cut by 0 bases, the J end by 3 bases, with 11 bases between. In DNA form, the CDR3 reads TGCGCCAGCAGCTTGGAAGGGGCCGGGACAGATACGCAGTATTTT. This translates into CASSLEGAGTDTQYF.

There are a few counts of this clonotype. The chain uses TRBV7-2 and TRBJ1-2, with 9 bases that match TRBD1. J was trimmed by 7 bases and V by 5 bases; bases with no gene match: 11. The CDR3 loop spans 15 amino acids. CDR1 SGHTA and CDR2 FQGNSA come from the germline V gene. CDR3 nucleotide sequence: TGTGCCAGCAGCCCGCCGGGACAGGGATTCGCTGGCTACACCTTC. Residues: CASSPPGQGFAGYTF.

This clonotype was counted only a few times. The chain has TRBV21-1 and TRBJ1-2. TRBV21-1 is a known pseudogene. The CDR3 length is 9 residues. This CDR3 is CASSLDYTF. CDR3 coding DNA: TGTGCCAGCAGCTTAGACTACACCTTC.

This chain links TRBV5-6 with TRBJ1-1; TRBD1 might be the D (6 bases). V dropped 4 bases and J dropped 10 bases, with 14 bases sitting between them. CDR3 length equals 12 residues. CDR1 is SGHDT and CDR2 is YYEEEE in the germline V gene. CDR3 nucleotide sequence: TGTGCCAGCAGCCCGGGGGGCAACCCAGCTTTCTTT. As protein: CASSPGGNPAFF.

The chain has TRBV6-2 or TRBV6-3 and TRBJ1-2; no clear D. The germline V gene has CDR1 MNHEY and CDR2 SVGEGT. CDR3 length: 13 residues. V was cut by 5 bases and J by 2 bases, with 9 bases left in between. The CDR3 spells CASSRTENYGYTF. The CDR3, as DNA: TGTGCCAGCAGTCGGACCGAAAACTATGGCTACACCTTC.

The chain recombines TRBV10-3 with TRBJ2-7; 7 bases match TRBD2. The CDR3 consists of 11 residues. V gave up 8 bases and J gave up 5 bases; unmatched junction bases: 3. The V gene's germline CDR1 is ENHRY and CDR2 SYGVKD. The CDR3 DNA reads TGTGCCATCGGGGAGGGGAACGAGCAGTACGTC. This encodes CAIGEGNEQYV.

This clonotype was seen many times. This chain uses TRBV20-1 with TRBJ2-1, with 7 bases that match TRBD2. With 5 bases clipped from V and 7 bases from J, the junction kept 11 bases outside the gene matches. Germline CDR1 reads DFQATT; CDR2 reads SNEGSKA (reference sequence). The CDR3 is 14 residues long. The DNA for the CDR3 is TGCAGTGCTGCCTGGCGGGGGTCATGGAATGAGCAGTTCTTC. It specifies CSAAWRGSWNEQFF.

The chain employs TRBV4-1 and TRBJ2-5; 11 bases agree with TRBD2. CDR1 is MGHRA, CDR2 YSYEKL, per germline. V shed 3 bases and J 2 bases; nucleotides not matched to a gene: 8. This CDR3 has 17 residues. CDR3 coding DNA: TGCGCCAGCAGCCATCCGACTAGCGGGGACTTACAAGAGACCCAGTACTTC. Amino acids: CASSHPTSGDLQETQYF.

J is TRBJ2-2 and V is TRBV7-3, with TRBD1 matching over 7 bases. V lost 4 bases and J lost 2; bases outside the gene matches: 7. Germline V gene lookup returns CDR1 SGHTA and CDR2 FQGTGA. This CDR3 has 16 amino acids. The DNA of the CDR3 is TGTGCCAGCAGCTCCGCCGGGACAGAAAACACCGGGGAGCTGTTTTTT. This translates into CASSSAGTENTGELFF.

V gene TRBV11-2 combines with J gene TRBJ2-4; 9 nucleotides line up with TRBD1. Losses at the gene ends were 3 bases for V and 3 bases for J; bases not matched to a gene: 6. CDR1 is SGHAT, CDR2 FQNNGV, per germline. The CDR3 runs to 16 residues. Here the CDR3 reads CASSFSRTGVKNIQYF. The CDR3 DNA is TGTGCCAGCAGCTTTAGTAGGACAGGGGTCAAAAACATTCAGTACTTC.

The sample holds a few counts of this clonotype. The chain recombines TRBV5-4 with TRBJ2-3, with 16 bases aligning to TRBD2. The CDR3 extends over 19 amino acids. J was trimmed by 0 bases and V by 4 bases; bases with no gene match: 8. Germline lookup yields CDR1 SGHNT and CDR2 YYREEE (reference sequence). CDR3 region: CASSGEGTSGGASTDTQYF. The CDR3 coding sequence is TGTGCCAGCAGCGGCGAAGGGACTAGCGGGGGGGCAAGCACAGATACGCAGTATTTT. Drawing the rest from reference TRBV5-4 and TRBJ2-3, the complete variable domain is ETGVTQSPTHLIKTRGQQVTLRCSSQSGHNTVSWYQQALGQGPQFIFQYYREEENGRGNFPPRFSGLQFPNYSSELNVNALELDDSALYLCASSGEGTSGGASTDTQYFGPGTRLTVL.

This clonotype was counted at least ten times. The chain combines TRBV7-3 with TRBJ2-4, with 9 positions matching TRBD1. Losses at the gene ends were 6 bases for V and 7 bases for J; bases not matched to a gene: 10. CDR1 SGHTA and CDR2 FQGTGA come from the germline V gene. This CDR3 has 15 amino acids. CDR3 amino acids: CASSPTGGRGNIQYF. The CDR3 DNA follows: TGTGCCAGCAGTCCAACAGGGGGCCGGGGGAACATTCAGTACTTC.